This TCR beta chain originates from a study of CD8+ T cells in alopecia areata. V lost 7 bases and J lost 4, with 20 bases in between. This CDR3 is built from 14 residues. From germline, CDR1 is SQVTM and CDR2 ANQGSEA. Sequencing relied on a cDNA template that was reverse transcribed from extracted RNA. Sequencing used immunoSEQ multiplex PCR; TCRdb keeps in-frame clones, though not all of them. Among over 95,000 clones listed, about 40% were seen once. General study findings and limits: Scalp samples also contribute reads from the resident alphabeta T cells found in normal skin. Shared TCR sequences were less clear between patients than in mice, possibly partly from HLA diversity. The study found higher clonality in lesional than normal scalp, especially in alopecia totalis/universalis.

Concerning this clone: Its target is not known.

The chain couples TRBV29-1 to TRBJ2-7; D is tentatively TRBD1 or TRBD2 (5 bases each). Sequenced: CD4+ T cells sorted from blood. This sequence was found in a human donor with alopecia areata. The CDR3 region is CSAAEAQGAYEQYF. The CDR3 DNA reads as TGCAGCGCCGCCGAGGCGCAGGGAGCGTACGAGCAGTACTTC.